This is a list of T cell receptor beta chains from one sample in a study of T cells after yellow fever vaccination. TCRdb re-analysed the 5' RACE reads in MiXCR, keeping a single row per CDR3 protein. Of just under 600,000 distinct CDR3 sequences in the sample, 13% were seen once. The sample was PBMCs, taken on the day of the yellow fever booster vaccination. These receptors came from a man in his thirties or forties who received the YFV17D yellow fever vaccine. The CDR3 runs from the conserved cysteine through the conserved F or W. The D gene is left open where the match is weak. The size entry is marked missing in some rows and otherwise reads once, few, many or a size class.

CDR3 DNA,CDR3 protein,clone size,V gene,J gene,D gene
TGTGCCAGCAGTTCCCCGGCAGGGGGTTACGAGCAGTACTTC,CASSSPAGGYEQYF,.,TRBV28,TRBJ2-7,TRBD1
TGCAGCGCGATTAGTCCGCCATACGAGCAGTACTTC,CSAISPPYEQYF,.,TRBV20-1,TRBJ2-7,.
TGTGCCAGCAGCCCCGGGGGCGTAATATCAAAGACCCAGTACTTC,CASSPGGVISKTQYF,few,TRBV7-9,TRBJ2-5,.
TGTGCCAGCAGTTACTCGATAGGCTACGAGCAGTACTTC,CASSYSIGYEQYF,.,TRBV6-5,TRBJ2-7,.
TGTGCCAGCAGTGGGACGGCTTGGGGGTTC,CASSGTAWGF,few,TRBV6-1,TRBJ2-7,.
TGTGCCAGCAGCGTAGCTCAGGTCGGGGAGCTGTTTTTT,CASSVAQVGELFF,.,TRBV9,TRBJ2-2,.
TGTGCCAGCAGCTTTGCGCTCCCGCAATGGGCAGATACGCAGTATTTT,CASSFALPQWADTQYF,.,TRBV5-6,TRBJ2-3,.
TGTGCCAGCGCTAACGGCGGCGGGAACCCATACGAGCAGTACTTC,CASANGGGNPYEQYF,few,TRBV12-3/TRBV12-4,TRBJ2-7,.
TGTGCCAGCAGCTCTAGCGGGGGTTCCTACGAGCAGTACTTC,CASSSSGGSYEQYF,many,TRBV9,TRBJ2-7,TRBD2
TGCAGTGCTAGAATTACAGGGTATCTCACAGATACGCAGTATTTT,CSARITGYLTDTQYF,many,TRBV20-1,TRBJ2-3,.